This TCR beta chain was captured in a study of shared clonotypes between healthy human individuals. Findings and limits, study-wide: Clonotype sharing across donors was expected to vary with sequencing depth.

V was pared by 5 bases and J by 1 base, with 8 bases between. CDR1 KGHSH and CDR2 LQKENI come from the germline V gene. The CDR3 contains 13 residues. Libraries were prepared by immunoSEQ multiplex PCR; TCRdb keeps only in-frame clonotypes and omits some of them. Of about 2.4 million clones in the sample, roughly 93% were seen once. With respect to this clone: As yet, its antigen is unknown.

The sequenced material came from naive CD4+ T cells from PBMCs. Subset defined: CD45RA+ positively selected. The TCR sequence derives from a man between 18 and 29 years old in good health. Some clones in this sample may be carry-over from other donors' samples. The genes are TRBV18 and TRBJ1-1, with D maybe TRBD1 (6 bases). CDR3 sequence (DNA): TGTGCCAGCTCAATGGACAGGAACACTGAAGCTTTCTTT. This translates into CASSMDRNTEAFF. Filled out from reference TRBV18 and TRBJ1-1, the complete variable domain reads NAGVMQNPRHLVRRRGQEARLRCSPMKGHSHVYWYRQLPEEGLKFMVYLQKENIIDESGMPKERFSAEFPKEGPSILRIQQVVRGDSAAYFCASSMDRNTEAFFGQGTRLTVV.